These T cell receptor beta chains were read from a single sample in a study of long-term antiretroviral therapy in people with HIV. Libraries were prepared by immunoSEQ multiplex PCR; TCRdb keeps only in-frame clonotypes and omits some of them. The sample includes tens of thousands of clones, roughly 82% seen only once; the top ten take about an eighth. This specimen was unsorted PBMCs, taken 0.3 years after starting antiretroviral therapy. The receptors originated from a man aged 18 to 30 with HIV. Each CDR3 is given with its conserved first and last residue. D genes are given only for firm matches. Expanded clones are given a class, and other clones once, few, many or no size at all.

V gene	D gene	clone size	J gene	CDR3 length	CDR3 DNA	CDR3 protein
TRBV7-3	TRBD1	NA	TRBJ1-1	15	TGTGCCAGCAGCCCCTCCCAGGGGGCCTTCACTGAAGCTTTCTTT	CASSPSQGAFTEAFF
TRBV19	NA	NA	TRBJ2-7	14	TGTGCCAGTAGTATAGGTAGAAACTCCTACGAGCAGTACTTC	CASSIGRNSYEQYF
TRBV20-1	NA	NA	TRBJ2-1	11	TGCAGTGCTAGACAAACTCCCAACCAGTTCTTC	CSARQTPNQFF
TRBV6-4	NA	NA	TRBJ2-3	15	TGTGCCAGCAGTTCCGACAATAAAGCAGCAGATACGCAGTATTTT	CASSSDNKAADTQYF
TRBV11-1	TRBD2	NA	TRBJ2-1	14	TGTGCCAGCAGCTTCCCAGCGGGAGCCAATGAGCAGTTCTTC	CASSFPAGANEQFF
TRBV5-1	NA	NA	TRBJ2-7	13	TGCGCCAGCAGCTCCCGGTACTCAAGCGAGCAGTACTTC	CASSSRYSSEQYF
TRBV6-5	TRBD1	once	TRBJ2-7	14	TGTGCCAGCAGTTACTCAGGGGGCCTGAACGAGCAGTACTTC	CASSYSGGLNEQYF
TRBV30	TRBD2	NA	TRBJ2-3	15	TGTGCCTGGACAACTCTAGCGGGGGGGCCAGATACGCAGTATTTT	CAWTTLAGGPDTQYF
TRBV10-3	TRBD2	NA	TRBJ2-1	15	TGTGCCATCAGTACCGGGCTAGCGGTTTACAATGAGCAGTTCTTC	CAISTGLAVYNEQFF
TRBV5-1	TRBD2	NA	TRBJ2-1	17	TGCGCCAGCAGCTTGGAAGGGACTAGCGGGAGTGGTGATGAGCAGTTCTTC	CASSLEGTSGSGDEQFF
TRBV4-2	TRBD1	NA	TRBJ2-2	19	TGTGCCAGCAGCCAAGATCCTTTTTCGTGGGACAGGGAGGGCGGGGAGCTGTTTTTT	CASSQDPFSWDREGGELFF
TRBV4-2	TRBD1	NA	TRBJ1-1	15	TGTGCCAGCAGCCTCGGACTGACAGGGGATACTGAAGCTTTCTTT	CASSLGLTGDTEAFF
TRBV5-5	NA	NA	TRBJ1-1	14	TGTGCCAGCAGCTTGAATGATCTGAACACTGAAGCTTTCTTT	CASSLNDLNTEAFF
TRBV4-1	TRBD2	NA	TRBJ2-5	17	TGCGCCGGCGCGGGGCTAGCGGGATTTAGGGTTGGAGAGACCCAGTACTTC	CAGAGLAGFRVGETQYF
TRBV14	NA	NA	TRBJ1-4	15	TGTGCCAGCAGCCAGAAATGGGGCACTAATGAAAAACTGTTTTTT	CASSQKWGTNEKLFF
TRBV28	NA	NA	TRBJ1-2	14	TGTGCCAGCAGTTTCCCCTCGGGGCACTATGGCTACACCTTC	CASSFPSGHYGYTF
TRBV4-1	NA	NA	TRBJ1-2	15	TGCGCCAGCAGCCAAGAATCGCAGTTTAACTATGGCTACACCTTC	CASSQESQFNYGYTF
TRBV18	NA	NA	TRBJ1-1	12	TGTGCCAGCTCCCCGGGAGGGCCTGAAGCTTTCTTT	CASSPGGPEAFF
TRBV9	NA	once	TRBJ2-3	16	TGTGCCAGCAGCGTAGAGGGCGGGGAGCACACAGATACGCAGTATTTT	CASSVEGGEHTDTQYF
TRBV4-1	TRBD1	NA	TRBJ1-4	15	TGCGCCAGCAGCCGAGCAGACAGGGGGGCTGAAAAACTGTTTTTT	CASSRADRGAEKLFF